This is a list of T cell receptor beta chains from one sample in a study of T-cell reconstitution after alpha-beta-depleted transplantation in children. In TCRdb, the PCR reads were re-called with MiXCR into one record per CDR3 protein. The table includes about 610,000 distinct CDR3 sequences, about 11% detected once. Here the sequenced sample was PBMCs from the stem cell graft donor, taken from the stem cell graft. The receptors stem from a human donor who donated a stem cell graft to a child with acute myeloid leukemia. Each CDR3 is given with its conserved first and last residue. The D gene is left open where the match is weak. Not every row has a clone size; where given, it reads once, few, many or a size class.

v_gene,abundance,d_gene,j_gene,CDR3nt,CDR3aa
TRBV20-1,few,.,TRBJ2-2,TGCAGTGCTAGAGATGGTGTCACCGGGGAGCTGTTTTTT,CSARDGVTGELFF
TRBV6-2/TRBV6-3,.,.,TRBJ2-4,TGTGCCAGCAGTTACCGCCCCGGCGGGGTCCGGACCAAAAACATTCAGTACTTC,CASSYRPGGVRTKNIQYF
TRBV27,.,.,TRBJ1-2,TGTGCCAGCAGTCCACCCCGAGGAGTAAATAGGGTTTGGTTTCTAGGCTACACCTTC,CASSPPRGVNRVWFLGYTF
TRBV18,many,.,TRBJ1-5,TGTGCCAGCTCACCACTGGGTCAGCCCCAGCATTTT,CASSPLGQPQHF
TRBV6-1,few,.,TRBJ1-5,TGTGCCAGCGGTCTCCAGGGAAATAGCAATCAGCCCCAGCATTTT,CASGLQGNSNQPQHF
TRBV4-2,many,TRBD1,TRBJ2-1,TGTGCCAGCAGTCTGTTAACAGGGGATACAATGAGTGAGCAGTTCTTC,CASSLLTGDTMSEQFF
TRBV28,.,.,TRBJ2-6,TGTGCCAGCTCGCGGTGGCCAACTGGGGCCAACGTCCTGACTTTC,CASSRWPTGANVLTF
TRBV5-1,few,TRBD1,TRBJ2-5,TGCGCCAGCAGCTTTGCCCCGACAGGGGGTCAAGAGACCCAGTACTTC,CASSFAPTGGQETQYF
TRBV24-1,many,.,TRBJ2-2,TGTGCCACCTGTTGCAGCCTTCACACCGGGGAGCTGTTTTTT,CATCCSLHTGELFF
TRBV27,.,.,TRBJ2-6,TGTGCCAGCAGCCAATCCGTCACAGTCTCTGGGGCCAACGTCCTGACTTTC,CASSQSVTVSGANVLTF